The source of this T cell receptor (beta chain) is a study of blood T cell repertoires in COVID-19. Background on the study: Samples taken during acute and convalescent COVID-19 were collected in the United States, Italy and Spain. The analysed material was cDNA or gDNA that came from T cells, B-cell-depleted T cells, or PBMCs.

Profiled with immunoSEQ multiplex PCR; TCRdb holds only in-frame clones, not every one. The sample yields over 85,000 clones, roughly 84% seen once. The V and J ends lost 0 bases and 2 bases, in that order; junction bases with no gene match: 3. The CDR3 sequence is 15 residues long. CDR1 is SGHRS, CDR2 YFSETQ, per germline. The receptor's source is a woman older than 75 with acute or convalescent COVID-19. The chain has TRBV5-1 and TRBJ2-5; 8 nucleotides match TRBD2. Sequenced sample: peripheral blood. As DNA, the CDR3 is TGCGCCAGCAGCTTGGGAGCGGGGGATCAAGAGACCCAGTACTTC. This encodes CASSLGAGDQETQYF.